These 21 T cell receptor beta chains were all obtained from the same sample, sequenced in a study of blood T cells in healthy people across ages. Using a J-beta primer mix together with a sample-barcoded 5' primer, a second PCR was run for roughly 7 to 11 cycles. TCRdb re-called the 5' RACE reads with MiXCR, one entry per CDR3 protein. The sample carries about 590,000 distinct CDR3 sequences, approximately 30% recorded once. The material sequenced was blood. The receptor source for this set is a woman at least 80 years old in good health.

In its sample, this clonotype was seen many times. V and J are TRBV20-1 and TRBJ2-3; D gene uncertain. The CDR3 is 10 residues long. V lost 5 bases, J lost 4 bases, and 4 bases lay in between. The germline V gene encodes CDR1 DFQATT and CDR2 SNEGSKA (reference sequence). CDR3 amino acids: CSAASDTQYF. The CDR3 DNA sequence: TGCAGTGCTGCGTCAGATACGCAGTATTTT.

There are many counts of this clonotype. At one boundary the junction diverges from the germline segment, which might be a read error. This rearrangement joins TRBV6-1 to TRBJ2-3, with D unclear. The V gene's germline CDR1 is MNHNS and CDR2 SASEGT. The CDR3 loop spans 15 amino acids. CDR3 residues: CASREGLYYTDTQYF. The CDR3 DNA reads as TGTGCCAGCAGGGAAGGTCTTTACTATACAGATACGCAGTATTTT.

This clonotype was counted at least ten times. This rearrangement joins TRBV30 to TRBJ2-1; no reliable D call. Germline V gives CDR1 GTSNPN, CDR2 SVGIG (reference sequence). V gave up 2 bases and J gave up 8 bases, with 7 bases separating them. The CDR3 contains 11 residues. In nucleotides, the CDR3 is TGTGCCTGGAGTAAGCTAGATGAGCAGTTCTTC. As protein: CAWSKLDEQFF.

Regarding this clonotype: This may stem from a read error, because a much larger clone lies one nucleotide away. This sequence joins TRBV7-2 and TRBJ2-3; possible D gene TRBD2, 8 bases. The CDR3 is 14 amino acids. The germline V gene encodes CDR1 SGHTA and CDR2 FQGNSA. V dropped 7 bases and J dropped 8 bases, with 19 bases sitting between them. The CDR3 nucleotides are TGTGCCAGCACTTTACTAGCGGCAGGGGGTACGCAGTATTTT. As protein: CASTLLAAGGTQYF.

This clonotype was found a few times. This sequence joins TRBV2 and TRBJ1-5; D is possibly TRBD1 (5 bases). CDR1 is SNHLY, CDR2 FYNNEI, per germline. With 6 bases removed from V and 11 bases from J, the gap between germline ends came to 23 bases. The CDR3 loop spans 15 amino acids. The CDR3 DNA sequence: TGTGCCAGCAGAGATTCGTGGCAGGGAGAGGTTGCCCAGCATTTT. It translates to CASRDSWQGEVAQHF. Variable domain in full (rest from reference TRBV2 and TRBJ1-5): EPEVTQTPSHQVTQMGQEVILRCVPISNHLYFYWYRQILGQKVEFLVSFYNNEISEKSEIFDDQFSVERPDGSNFTLKIRSTKLEDSAMYFCASRDSWQGEVAQHFGDGTRLSIL.

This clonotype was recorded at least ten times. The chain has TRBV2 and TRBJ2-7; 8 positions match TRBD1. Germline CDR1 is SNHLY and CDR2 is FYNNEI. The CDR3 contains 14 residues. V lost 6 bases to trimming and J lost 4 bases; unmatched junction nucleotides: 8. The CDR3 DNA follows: TGTGCCAGCAGGACACAGGGGGTAGGGTACGAGCAGTACTTC. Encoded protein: CASRTQGVGYEQYF.

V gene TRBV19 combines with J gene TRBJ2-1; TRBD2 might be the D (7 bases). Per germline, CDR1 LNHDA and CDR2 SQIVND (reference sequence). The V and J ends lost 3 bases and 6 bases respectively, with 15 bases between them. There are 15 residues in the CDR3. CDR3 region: CASSIPGGAGNEQFF. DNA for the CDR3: TGTGCCAGTAGTATCCCTGGGGGGGCCGGCAATGAGCAGTTCTTC.

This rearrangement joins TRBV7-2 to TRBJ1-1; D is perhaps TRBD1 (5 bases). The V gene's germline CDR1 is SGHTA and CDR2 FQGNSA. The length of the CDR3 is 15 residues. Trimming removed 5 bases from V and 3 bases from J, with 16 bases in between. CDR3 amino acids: CASSLDLLGDTEAFF. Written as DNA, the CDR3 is TGTGCCAGCAGCCTCGACCTCTTGGGGGACACTGAAGCTTTCTTT.

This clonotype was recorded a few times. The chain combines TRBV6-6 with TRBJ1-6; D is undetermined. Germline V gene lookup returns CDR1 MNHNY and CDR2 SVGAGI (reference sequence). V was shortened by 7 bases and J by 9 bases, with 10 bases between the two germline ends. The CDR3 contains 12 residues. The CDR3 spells CASTKTVSPLHF. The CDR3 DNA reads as TGTGCCAGCACCAAGACTGTTTCACCCCTCCACTTT.

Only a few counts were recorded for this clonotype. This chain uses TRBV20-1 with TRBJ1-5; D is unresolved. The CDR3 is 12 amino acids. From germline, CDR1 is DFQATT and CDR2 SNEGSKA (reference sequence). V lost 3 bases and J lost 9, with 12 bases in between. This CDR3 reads CSAREGLGPQHF. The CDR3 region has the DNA TGCAGTGCTAGGGAAGGGCTAGGGCCCCAGCATTTT.

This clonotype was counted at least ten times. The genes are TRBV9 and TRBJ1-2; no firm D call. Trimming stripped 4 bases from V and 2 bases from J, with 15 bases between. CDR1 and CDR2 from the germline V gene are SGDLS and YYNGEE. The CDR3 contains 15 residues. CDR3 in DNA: TGTGCCAGCAGCCCGCCCTCGGCAGCAAACTATGGCTACACCTTC. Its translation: CASSPPSAANYGYTF.

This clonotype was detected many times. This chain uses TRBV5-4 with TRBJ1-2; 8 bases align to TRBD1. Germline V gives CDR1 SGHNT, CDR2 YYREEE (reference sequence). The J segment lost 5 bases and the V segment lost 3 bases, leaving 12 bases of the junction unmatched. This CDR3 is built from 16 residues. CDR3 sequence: CASSSRTRTGGYGYTF. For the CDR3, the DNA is TGTGCCAGCAGCTCCCGCACCCGAACAGGGGGATATGGCTACACCTTC.

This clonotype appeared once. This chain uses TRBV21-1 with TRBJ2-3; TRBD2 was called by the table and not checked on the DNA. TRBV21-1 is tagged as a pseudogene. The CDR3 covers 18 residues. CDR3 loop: CASSTVTSGRKEGDTQYF. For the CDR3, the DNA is TGTGCCAGCAGCACTGTGACTAGCGGGAGAAAGGAGGGAGATACGCAGTATTTT.

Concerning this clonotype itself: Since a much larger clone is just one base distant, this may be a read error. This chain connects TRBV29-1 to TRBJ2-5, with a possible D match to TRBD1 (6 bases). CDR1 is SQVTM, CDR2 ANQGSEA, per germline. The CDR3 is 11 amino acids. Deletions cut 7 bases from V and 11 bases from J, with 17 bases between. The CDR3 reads CSAYRDKEQYF. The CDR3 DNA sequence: TGCAGCGCGTACCGGGACAAGGAGCAGTACTTC.

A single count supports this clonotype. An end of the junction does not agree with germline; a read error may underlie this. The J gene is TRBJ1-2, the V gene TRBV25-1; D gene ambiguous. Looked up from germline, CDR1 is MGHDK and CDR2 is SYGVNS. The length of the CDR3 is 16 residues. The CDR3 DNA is TGTGCCGGCAGTGCCAACCGAGCGCAGGCGAGCTATGGCTACACCTTC. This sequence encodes CAGSANRAQASYGYTF.

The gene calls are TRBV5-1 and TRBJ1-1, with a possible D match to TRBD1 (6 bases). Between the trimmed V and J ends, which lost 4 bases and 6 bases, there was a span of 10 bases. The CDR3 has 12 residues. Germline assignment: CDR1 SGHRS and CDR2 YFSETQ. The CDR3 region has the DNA TGCGCCAGCAGCATGACAGGTTCTGAAGCTTTCTTT. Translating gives CASSMTGSEAFF.

The CDR3: CASRKGQGYEQYF. The CDR3 DNA is TGTGCCAGCAGGAAGGGACAGGGCTACGAGCAGTACTTC. The chain carries TRBV7-2 and TRBJ2-5, with TRBD1 matching 9 bases. The closer fit of TRBJ2-7 to the DNA end suggests the J call may be wrong. Per germline, CDR1 SGHTA and CDR2 FQGNSA. The CDR3 runs 13 residues.

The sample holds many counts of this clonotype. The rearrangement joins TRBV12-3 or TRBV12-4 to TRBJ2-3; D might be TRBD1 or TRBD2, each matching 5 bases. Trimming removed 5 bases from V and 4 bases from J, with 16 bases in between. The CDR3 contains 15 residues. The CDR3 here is CASSDRDRGSDTQYF. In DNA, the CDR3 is TGTGCCAGCAGTGACCGGGACCGCGGGTCAGATACGCAGTATTTT.

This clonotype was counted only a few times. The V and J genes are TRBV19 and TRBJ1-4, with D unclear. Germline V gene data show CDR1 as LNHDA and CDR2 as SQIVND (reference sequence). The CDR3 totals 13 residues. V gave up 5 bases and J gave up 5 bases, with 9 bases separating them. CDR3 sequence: CASSARWNEKLFF. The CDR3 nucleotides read TGTGCCAGTAGTGCACGCTGGAATGAAAAACTGTTTTTT. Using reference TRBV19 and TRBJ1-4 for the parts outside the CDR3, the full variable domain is DGGITQSPKYLFRKEGQNVTLSCEQNLNHDAMYWYRQDPGQGLRLIYYSQIVNDFQKGDIAEGYSVSREKKESFPLTVTSAQKNPTAFYLCASSARWNEKLFFGSGTQLSVL.

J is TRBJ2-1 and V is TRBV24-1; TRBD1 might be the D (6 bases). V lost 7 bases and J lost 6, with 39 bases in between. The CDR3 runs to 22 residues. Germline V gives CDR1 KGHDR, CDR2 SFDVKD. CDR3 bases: TGTGCCACCAGCCTACCAAACCCCGAGGCCGTCAGGGGTGAGGGTGTTAGCAATGAGCAGTTCTTC. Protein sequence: CATSLPNPEAVRGEGVSNEQFF.

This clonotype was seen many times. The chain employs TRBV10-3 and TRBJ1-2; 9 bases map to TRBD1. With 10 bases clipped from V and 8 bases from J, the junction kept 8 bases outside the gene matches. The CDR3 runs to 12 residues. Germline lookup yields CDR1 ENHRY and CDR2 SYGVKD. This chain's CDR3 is CATNRGPGGYTF. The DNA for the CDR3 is TGTGCCACTAACAGGGGGCCGGGGGGCTACACCTTC.